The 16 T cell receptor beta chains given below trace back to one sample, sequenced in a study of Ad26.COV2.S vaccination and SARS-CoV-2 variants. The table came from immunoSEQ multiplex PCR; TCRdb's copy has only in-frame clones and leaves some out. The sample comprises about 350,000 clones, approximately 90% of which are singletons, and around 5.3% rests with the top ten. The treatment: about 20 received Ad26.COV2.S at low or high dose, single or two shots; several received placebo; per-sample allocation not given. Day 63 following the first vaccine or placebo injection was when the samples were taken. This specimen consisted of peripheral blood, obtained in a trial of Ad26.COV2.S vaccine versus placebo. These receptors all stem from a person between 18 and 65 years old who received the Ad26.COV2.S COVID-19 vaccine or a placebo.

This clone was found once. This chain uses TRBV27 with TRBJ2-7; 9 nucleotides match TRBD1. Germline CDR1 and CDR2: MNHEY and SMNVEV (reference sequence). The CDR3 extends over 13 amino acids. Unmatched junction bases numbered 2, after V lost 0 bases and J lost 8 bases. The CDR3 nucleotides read TGTGCCAGCAGTTTATCCGGGACAGGGAAGCAGTACTTC. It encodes CASSLSGTGKQYF.

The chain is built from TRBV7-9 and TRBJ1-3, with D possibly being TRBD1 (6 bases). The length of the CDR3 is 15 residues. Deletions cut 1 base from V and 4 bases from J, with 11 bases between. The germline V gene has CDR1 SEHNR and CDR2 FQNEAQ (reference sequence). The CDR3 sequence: CASSLVGARGNTIYF. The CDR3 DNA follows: TGTGCCAGCAGCTTAGTGGGGGCGCGAGGAAACACCATATATTTT.

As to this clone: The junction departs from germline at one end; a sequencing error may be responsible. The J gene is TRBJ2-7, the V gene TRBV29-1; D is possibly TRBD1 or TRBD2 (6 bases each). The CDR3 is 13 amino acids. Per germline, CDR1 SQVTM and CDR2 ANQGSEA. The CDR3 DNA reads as TGCAGCGTCGAAGGGGGGTCCCCACTCGAGCAGTACTTC. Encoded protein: CSVEGGSPLEQYF.

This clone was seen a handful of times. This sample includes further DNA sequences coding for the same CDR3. The CDR3 DNA reads TGCAGTGCTAGAGATGCGTACGAGCAGTACTTC. As protein: CSARDAYEQYF. The V gene is TRBV20-1, the J gene TRBJ2-7; no clear D. Germline values: CDR1 DFQATT, CDR2 SNEGSKA (reference sequence). This CDR3 has 11 residues. V shed 0 bases and J shed 4 bases, with 4 bases lying between them.

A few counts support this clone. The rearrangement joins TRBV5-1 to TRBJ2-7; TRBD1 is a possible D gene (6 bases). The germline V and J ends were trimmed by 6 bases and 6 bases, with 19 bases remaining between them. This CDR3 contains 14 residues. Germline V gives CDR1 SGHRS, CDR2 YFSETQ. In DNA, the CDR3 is TGCGCCAGCAACTCTCAGGGGCAGACAGGCGAGCAGTACTTC. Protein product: CASNSQGQTGEQYF. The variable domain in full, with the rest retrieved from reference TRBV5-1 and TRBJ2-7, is KAGVTQTPRYLIKTRGQQVTLSCSPISGHRSVSWYQQTPGQGLQFLFEYFSETQRNKGNFPGRFSGRQFSNSRSEMNVSTLELGDSALYLCASNSQGQTGEQYFGPGTRLTVT.

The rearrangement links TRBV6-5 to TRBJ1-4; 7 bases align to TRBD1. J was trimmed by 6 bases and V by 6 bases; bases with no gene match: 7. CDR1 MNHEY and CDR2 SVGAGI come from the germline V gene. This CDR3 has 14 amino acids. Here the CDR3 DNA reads TGTGCCAGCAGAGACAGGGCGGAGGATGAAAAACTGTTTTTT. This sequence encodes CASRDRAEDEKLFF.

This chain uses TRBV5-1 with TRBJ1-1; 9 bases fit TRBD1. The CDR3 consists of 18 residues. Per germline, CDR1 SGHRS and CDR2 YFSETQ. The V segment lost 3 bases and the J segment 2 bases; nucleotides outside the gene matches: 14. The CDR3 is CASSSHSQGAWVNTEAFF. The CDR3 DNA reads TGCGCCAGCAGCTCGCACTCACAGGGGGCCTGGGTAAACACTGAAGCTTTCTTT. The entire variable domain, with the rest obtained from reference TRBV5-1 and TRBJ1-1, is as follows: KAGVTQTPRYLIKTRGQQVTLSCSPISGHRSVSWYQQTPGQGLQFLFEYFSETQRNKGNFPGRFSGRQFSNSRSEMNVSTLELGDSALYLCASSSHSQGAWVNTEAFFGQGTRLTVV.

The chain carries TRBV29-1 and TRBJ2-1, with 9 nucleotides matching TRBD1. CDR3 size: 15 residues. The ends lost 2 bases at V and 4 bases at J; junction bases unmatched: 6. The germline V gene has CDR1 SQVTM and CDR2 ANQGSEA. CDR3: CSVEPTGGVYNEQFF. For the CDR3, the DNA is TGCAGCGTTGAACCGACAGGGGGAGTTTACAATGAGCAGTTCTTC.

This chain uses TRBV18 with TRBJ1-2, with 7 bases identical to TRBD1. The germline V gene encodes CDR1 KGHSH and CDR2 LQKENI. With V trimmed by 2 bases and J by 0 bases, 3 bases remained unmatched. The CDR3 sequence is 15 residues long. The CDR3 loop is CASSPGTAANYGYTF. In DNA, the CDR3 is TGTGCCAGCTCACCAGGGACAGCCGCTAACTATGGCTACACCTTC. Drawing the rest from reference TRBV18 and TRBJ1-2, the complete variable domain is NAGVMQNPRHLVRRRGQEARLRCSPMKGHSHVYWYRQLPEEGLKFMVYLQKENIIDESGMPKERFSAEFPKEGPSILRIQQVVRGDSAAYFCASSPGTAANYGYTFGSGTRLTVV.

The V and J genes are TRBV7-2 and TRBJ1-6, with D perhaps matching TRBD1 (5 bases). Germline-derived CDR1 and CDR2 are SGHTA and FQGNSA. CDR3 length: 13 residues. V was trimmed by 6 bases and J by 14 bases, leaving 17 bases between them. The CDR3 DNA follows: TGTGCCAGCAGTTTCACTTGGGACTCCACCCTCCACTTT. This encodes CASSFTWDSTLHF.

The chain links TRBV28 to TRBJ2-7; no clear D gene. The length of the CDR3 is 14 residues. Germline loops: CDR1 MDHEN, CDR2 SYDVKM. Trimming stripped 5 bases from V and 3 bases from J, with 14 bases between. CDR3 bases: TGTGCCAGCAGTCCTTCACGGAGTTACTACGAGCAGTACTTC. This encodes CASSPSRSYYEQYF.

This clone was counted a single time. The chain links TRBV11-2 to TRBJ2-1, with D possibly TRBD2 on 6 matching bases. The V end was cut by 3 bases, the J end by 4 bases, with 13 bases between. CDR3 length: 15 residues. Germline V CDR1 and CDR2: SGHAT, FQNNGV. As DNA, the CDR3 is TGTGCCAGCAGCTTTGACCCGGGGAGGTACAATGAGCAGTTCTTC. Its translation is CASSFDPGRYNEQFF.

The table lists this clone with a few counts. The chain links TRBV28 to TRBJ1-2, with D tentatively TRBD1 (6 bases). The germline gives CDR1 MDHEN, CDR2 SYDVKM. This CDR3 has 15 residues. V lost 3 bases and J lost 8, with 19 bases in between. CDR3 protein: CASSLEGRGSGGYTF. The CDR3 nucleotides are TGTGCCAGCAGTTTGGAGGGCAGGGGTTCGGGAGGCTACACCTTC.

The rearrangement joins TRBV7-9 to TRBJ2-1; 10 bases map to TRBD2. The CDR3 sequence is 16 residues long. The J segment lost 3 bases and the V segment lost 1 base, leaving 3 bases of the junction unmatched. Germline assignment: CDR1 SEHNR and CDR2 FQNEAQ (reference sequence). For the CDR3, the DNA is TGTGCCAGCAGCTTAGGGATAGCGGGGGGCTACAATGAGCAGTTCTTC. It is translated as CASSLGIAGGYNEQFF.

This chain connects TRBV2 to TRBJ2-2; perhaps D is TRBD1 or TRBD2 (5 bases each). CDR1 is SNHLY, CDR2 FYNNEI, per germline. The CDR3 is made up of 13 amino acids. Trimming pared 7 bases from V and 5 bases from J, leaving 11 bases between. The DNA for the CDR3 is TGTGCCAGCAACGGGGCAGGTACCGGGGAGCTGTTTTTT. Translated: CASNGAGTGELFF.

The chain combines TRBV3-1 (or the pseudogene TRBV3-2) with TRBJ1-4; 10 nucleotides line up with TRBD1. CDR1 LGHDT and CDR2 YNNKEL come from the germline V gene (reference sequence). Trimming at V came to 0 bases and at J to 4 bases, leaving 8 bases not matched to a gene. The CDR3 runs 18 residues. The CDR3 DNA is TGTGCCAGCAGCCAAGATCTTGGACAGGGGGAGGATAATGAAAAACTGTTTTTT. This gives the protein CASSQDLGQGEDNEKLFF.